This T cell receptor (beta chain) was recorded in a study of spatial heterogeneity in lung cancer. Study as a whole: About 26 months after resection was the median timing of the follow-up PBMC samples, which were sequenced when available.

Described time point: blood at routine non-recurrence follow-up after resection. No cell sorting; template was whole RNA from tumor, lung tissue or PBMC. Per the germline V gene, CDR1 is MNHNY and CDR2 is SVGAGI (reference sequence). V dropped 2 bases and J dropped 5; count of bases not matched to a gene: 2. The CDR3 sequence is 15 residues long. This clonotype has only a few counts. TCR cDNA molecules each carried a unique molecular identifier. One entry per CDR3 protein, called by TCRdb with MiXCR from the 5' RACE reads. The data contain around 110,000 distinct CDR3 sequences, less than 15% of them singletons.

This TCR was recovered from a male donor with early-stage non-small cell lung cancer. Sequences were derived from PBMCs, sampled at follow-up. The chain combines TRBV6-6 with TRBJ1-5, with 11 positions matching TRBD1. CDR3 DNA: TGTGCCAGCAGTTACCCGGGACAGGGGGATCAGCCCCAGCATTTT. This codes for CASSYPGQGDQPQHF.